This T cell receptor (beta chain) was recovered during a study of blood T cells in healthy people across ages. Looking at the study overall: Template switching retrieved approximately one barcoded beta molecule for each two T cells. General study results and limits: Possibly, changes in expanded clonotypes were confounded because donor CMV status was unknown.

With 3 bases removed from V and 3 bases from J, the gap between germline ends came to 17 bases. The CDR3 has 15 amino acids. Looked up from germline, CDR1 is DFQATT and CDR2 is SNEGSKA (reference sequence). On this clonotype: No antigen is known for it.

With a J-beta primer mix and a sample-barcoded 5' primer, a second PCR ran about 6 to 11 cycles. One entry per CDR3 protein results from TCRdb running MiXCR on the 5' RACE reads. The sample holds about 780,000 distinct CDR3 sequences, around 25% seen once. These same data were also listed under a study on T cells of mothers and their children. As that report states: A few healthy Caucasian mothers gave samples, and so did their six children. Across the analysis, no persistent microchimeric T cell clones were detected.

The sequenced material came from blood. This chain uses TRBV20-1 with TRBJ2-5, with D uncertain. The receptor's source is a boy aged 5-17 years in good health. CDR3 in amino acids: CSASPKADGEETQYF. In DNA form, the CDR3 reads TGCAGTGCTAGCCCGAAGGCGGACGGAGAAGAGACCCAGTACTTC.